The next 14 T cell receptor beta chains were all read from a single sample in a study of T cell responses to AZD1222 COVID-19 vaccine. Sequenced by immunoSEQ multiplex PCR; TCRdb stores in-frame clones only, minus some. Among some 180,000 clones listed, roughly 91% were seen once. Source: peripheral blood, taken 28 days after the second dose of the MenACWY control vaccine. The receptors stem from an adult who received the MenACWY meningococcal vaccine as a control.

In its sample, this clone was seen a few times. This chain uses TRBV15 with TRBJ1-5; unclear D gene. V was clipped by 3 bases and J by 4 bases, with 10 bases between them. Per the germline V gene, CDR1 is LNHNV and CDR2 is YYDKDF (reference sequence). The CDR3 has 14 residues. CDR3 residues: CATSSARSNQPQHF. CDR3 DNA: TGTGCCACCAGCAGTGCAAGGAGTAATCAGCCCCAGCATTTT.

The chain combines TRBV12-3 or TRBV12-4 with TRBJ1-2, with 8 bases lining up with TRBD1. This CDR3 is built from 13 residues. The ends lost 6 bases at V and 4 bases at J; junction bases unmatched: 4. CDR3 DNA: TGTGCCAGCAGACCGGGACAGGTCTATGGCTACACCTTC. It translates to CASRPGQVYGYTF.

The rearrangement joins TRBV6-1 to TRBJ1-2; D is ambiguous. The germline gives CDR1 MNHNS, CDR2 SASEGT. V was cut by 2 bases and J by 8 bases, with 18 bases left in between. The CDR3 runs to 15 residues. CDR3 protein: CASSEYEVHPAGYTF. The CDR3 bases are TGTGCCAGCAGTGAATACGAAGTCCATCCAGCAGGCTACACCTTC.

The chain carries TRBV19 and TRBJ1-5; maybe TRBD1 (5 bases). Germline lookup yields CDR1 LNHDA and CDR2 SQIVND (reference sequence). This CDR3 spans 17 amino acids. The ends were cut back, 5 bases at V and 5 bases at J, with 22 bases in the middle. The CDR3 DNA sequence: TGTGCCAGTAGTCTTGCCCGGGACTCCACCAACCATCAGCCCCAGCATTTT. The encoded protein is CASSLARDSTNHQPQHF.

V is TRBV9 and J is TRBJ2-2; 8 bases align to TRBD2. Germline V gene data show CDR1 as SGDLS and CDR2 as YYNGEE. The trim removed 4 bases at V and 5 bases at J, leaving 7 bases unmatched. CDR3 size: 15 residues. The CDR3 loop reads CASSPRGGNTGELFF. CDR3 nucleotide sequence: TGTGCCAGCAGCCCCCGGGGGGGAAATACCGGGGAGCTGTTTTTT. Full variable domain (missing parts from reference TRBV9 and TRBJ2-2): DSGVTQTPKHLITATGQRVTLRCSPRSGDLSVYWYQQSLDQGLQFLIQYYNGEERAKGNILERFSAQQFPDLHSELNLSSLELGDSALYFCASSPRGGNTGELFFGEGSRLTVL.

V and J are TRBV19 and TRBJ2-3; tentatively, D is TRBD1 or TRBD2 (7 bases each). Trimming shortened V by 6 bases and J by 1 base, and 14 bases separated the two germline ends. The CDR3 has 15 residues. CDR1 LNHDA and CDR2 SQIVND come from the germline V gene (reference sequence). CDR3 in DNA: TGTGCCAGTAGGGCGACAGGGAGGGGCACAGATACGCAGTATTTT. The encoded protein is CASRATGRGTDTQYF.

The rearrangement joins TRBV7-2 to TRBJ2-5; the D gene is possibly TRBD2 (6 bases). Germline CDR1 SGHTA, CDR2 FQGNSA. V lost 1 base and J 5 bases, leaving 14 bases between the germline ends. CDR3 length: 15 residues. CDR3 protein: CASSLGFGGVETQYF. CDR3 coding DNA: TGTGCCAGCAGCTTAGGTTTCGGCGGGGTTGAGACCCAGTACTTC.

This clone was detected once. This chain connects TRBV7-9 to TRBJ1-6, with D hard to call. The germline gives CDR1 SEHNR, CDR2 FQNEAQ (reference sequence). The CDR3 consists of 17 residues. V shed 5 bases and J shed 10 bases, with 24 bases lying between them. The CDR3 here is CASSPTDGRFGTSPLHF. The CDR3 nucleotides are TGTGCCAGCAGCCCGACGGACGGACGGTTTGGAACCTCACCCCTCCACTTT.

The chain couples TRBV10-3 to TRBJ1-5; tentatively, D is TRBD1 (5 bases). The V and J ends lost 0 bases and 6 bases respectively, with 9 bases between them. CDR1 is ENHRY, CDR2 SYGVKD, per germline. The CDR3 length is 14 residues. The CDR3 sequence: CAISESPGTQPQHF. The CDR3 DNA sequence: TGTGCCATCAGTGAGTCCCCAGGGACTCAGCCCCAGCATTTT.

The chain joins TRBV30 to TRBJ1-2; the D is unclear. The CDR3 runs to 14 residues. The V gene lost 2 bases and the J gene lost 2 bases, with 12 bases spanning the gap. Germline CDR1 and CDR2: GTSNPN and SVGIG (reference sequence). The CDR3 DNA reads as TGTGCCTGGAGTCCGGCCTCAGGAAACTATGGCTACACCTTC. Its protein is CAWSPASGNYGYTF.

The rearrangement links TRBV6-6 to TRBJ2-3; possibly TRBD2 for D (6 bases). The CDR3 totals 17 residues. In germline, CDR1 is MNHNY, CDR2 SVGAGI (reference sequence). Trimming left V 5 bases short and J 1 base short, with 19 bases between. The DNA of the CDR3 is TGTGCCAGCAGTCGTGGGACTCTACTAGGTGGCACAGATACGCAGTATTTT. Translating it yields CASSRGTLLGGTDTQYF.

V and J are TRBV27 and TRBJ1-1; TRBD1 is a possible D gene (5 bases). Germline CDR1 MNHEY, CDR2 SMNVEV (reference sequence). V dropped 6 bases and J dropped 3 bases, with 14 bases sitting between them. The CDR3 contains 14 residues. The DNA for the CDR3 is TGTGCCAGCAGCCCAGGGAAATTGGACACTGAAGCTTTCTTT. Translated, it gives CASSPGKLDTEAFF.

The rearrangement uses TRBV30 and TRBJ2-7, with 7 bases matching TRBD1. The V gene's germline CDR1 is GTSNPN and CDR2 SVGIG (reference sequence). The junction had 8 bases not matched to a gene; V was cut back by 4 bases and J by 2 bases. The CDR3 runs 14 residues. The CDR3 protein is CAWKTGQTAYEQYF. CDR3 in DNA: TGTGCCTGGAAAACGGGACAGACGGCCTACGAGCAGTACTTC. The full variable domain, completed using reference TRBV30 and TRBJ2-7, is SQTIHQWPATLVQPVGSPLSLECTVEGTSNPNLYWYRQAAGRGLQLLFYSVGIGQISSEVPQNLSASRPQDRQFILSSKKLLLSDSGFYLCAWKTGQTAYEQYFGPGTRLTVT.

V and J are TRBV9 and TRBJ2-2; no firm D call. CDR3 size: 13 residues. Germline loops: CDR1 SGDLS, CDR2 YYNGEE. V was clipped by 0 bases and J by 5 bases, with 5 bases between them. The CDR3 DNA is TGTGCCAGCAGCGTAGCGGTGACCGGGGAGCTGTTTTTT. The encoded protein is CASSVAVTGELFF. Full variable domain (remainder filled in from reference TRBV9 and TRBJ2-2): DSGVTQTPKHLITATGQRVTLRCSPRSGDLSVYWYQQSLDQGLQFLIQYYNGEERAKGNILERFSAQQFPDLHSELNLSSLELGDSALYFCASSVAVTGELFFGEGSRLTVL.